This T cell receptor (beta chain) was profiled in a study of CD8 T cells in Susac syndrome. Findings of the study overall: The authors acknowledged that their TCR sequencing and HLA analysis involved a relatively small number of individuals.

There are 16 residues in the CDR3. Germline lookup yields CDR1 MNHNS and CDR2 SASEGT. With V trimmed by 5 bases and J by 2 bases, 9 bases remained unmatched. The study sequenced TCR beta in blood CD8+ and CD4+ T cells. TEMRA cells were enriched by FACS, while CD8+ and CD4+ T cells were obtained through a negative isolation that was performed magnetically. As concerns this clonotype: Its antigen is not identified.

RNA amounts of about 0.5 to 1 ug underwent reverse transcription with random hexamers. By means of immunoSEQ multiplex PCR, TCR beta CDR3 spanning 54 Vbeta and 13 Jbeta underwent amplification. TCRdb re-called the immunoSEQ multiplex PCR reads through MiXCR, storing one row per CDR3 protein. The sample has approximately 130,000 distinct CDR3 sequences; around 91% are singletons. Source material: CD8+ T cells from PBMCs. The origin of this receptor is a human donor with multiple sclerosis. V and J are TRBV6-1 and TRBJ2-1; 7 nucleotides match TRBD2. The CDR3 DNA reads as TGTGCCAGCAGTACGGGTCCGGGAGGAACCTACAATGAGCAGTTCTTC. Its protein product is CASSTGPGGTYNEQFF.